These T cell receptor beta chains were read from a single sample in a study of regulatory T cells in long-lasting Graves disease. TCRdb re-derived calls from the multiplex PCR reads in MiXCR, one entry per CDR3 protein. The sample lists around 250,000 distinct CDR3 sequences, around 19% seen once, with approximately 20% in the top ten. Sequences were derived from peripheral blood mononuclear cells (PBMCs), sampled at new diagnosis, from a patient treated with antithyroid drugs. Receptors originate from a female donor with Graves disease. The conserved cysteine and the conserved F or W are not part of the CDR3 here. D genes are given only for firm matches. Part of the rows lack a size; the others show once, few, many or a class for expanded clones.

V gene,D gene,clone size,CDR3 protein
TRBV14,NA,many,ASSQGMGGARYNEQF
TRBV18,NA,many,ASSPQEGYTYNEQF
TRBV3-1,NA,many,ASSPPHGFGNTIY
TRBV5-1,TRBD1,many,ASSLAGTGWDEQF
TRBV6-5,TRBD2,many,ASSYQREGNEQF
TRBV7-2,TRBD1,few,ASSSPGTGKGETQY
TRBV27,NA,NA,ASSQDSIGYT
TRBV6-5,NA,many,ASSWGGGPNEKLF
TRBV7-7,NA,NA,ASSQGRGDEQF
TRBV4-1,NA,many,ASSQPGSGWYNSPLH
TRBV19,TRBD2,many,ASSILAGVLTGELF
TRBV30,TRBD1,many,AWSVPGQGDKQY
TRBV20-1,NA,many,SARDDGGPVN
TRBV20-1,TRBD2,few,SVELAGRPGELF
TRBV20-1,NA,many,SARREYEQF
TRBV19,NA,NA,ASSLRTPDPNTEAF
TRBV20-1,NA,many,SADRGKGETQY
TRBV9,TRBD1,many,ASSPRTGWGANVLT
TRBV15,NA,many,ATSRDLTGGEKLF
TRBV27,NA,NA,ASSPKGTEAF
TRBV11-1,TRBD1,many,ASSFQGQQETQY
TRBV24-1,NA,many,ATSDPGGLEAF
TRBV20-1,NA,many,SVEGGGSYEQY
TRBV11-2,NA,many,ASSFTDGQPQH
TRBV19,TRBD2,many,ASQGLAADTQY
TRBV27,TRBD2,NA,ASSLSHTTSGSGPTDTQY
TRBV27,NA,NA,ASKFQEYTGELF
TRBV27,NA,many,ASSLPQIGGNEQF
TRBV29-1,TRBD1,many,SVEAPSAGTGAYGYT
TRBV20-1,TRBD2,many,SARDLAGVEETQY
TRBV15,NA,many,ATSRDLGDSYEQY
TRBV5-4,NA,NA,ASSVQQGGGANVLT
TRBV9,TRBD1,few,ASSVQGAIDTQY
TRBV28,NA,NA,ASSFWGVGTGELF
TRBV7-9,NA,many,ASSLQGLDSGNTIY
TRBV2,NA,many,ASARRWESNYGYT
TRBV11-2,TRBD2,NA,ASGTSGRAVDTQY
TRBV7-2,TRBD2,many,ASSPTSTSGSRYEQY
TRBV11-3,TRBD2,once,ASSLGIGTSFYEQF
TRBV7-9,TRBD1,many,ASSLEGQYTEAF
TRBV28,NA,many,ASGFNEQF
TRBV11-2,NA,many,ASSKQGAGNTIY
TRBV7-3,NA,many,ASSPWGLGLSGTQY
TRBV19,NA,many,ASSPTNKATNEKLF
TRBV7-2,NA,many,ASSPQGANTDTQY
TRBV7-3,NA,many,ASSLRLSTDTQY
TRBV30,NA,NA,AWDILGGGPPLH
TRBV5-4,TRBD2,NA,ASRTSGRAGYEQY
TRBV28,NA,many,ASSPPLVTTGSRQF
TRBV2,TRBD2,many,ASSALAGNTGELF
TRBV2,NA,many,ASRVGSGDEQY
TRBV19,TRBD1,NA,ASSAGTGSEQY
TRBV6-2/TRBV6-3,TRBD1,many,ASSYYRGADTQY
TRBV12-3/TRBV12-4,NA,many,ASSFLGSVAYEQY
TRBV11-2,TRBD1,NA,ASSPGTAYNSPLR
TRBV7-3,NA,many,ASSLTGNGADTQY
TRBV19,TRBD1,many,ASSKQGPGANVLT
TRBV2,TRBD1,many,ASTLGQHSYEQY
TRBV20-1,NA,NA,SADSETVTDTQY